Shown below are 3 T cell receptor beta chains from a single sample sequenced in a study of cytomegalovirus exposure and HLA in healthy donors. The PCR contained 60 Vbeta and 13 Jbeta primers. TCRdb's copy holds only in-frame clones and misses some; the assay was immunoSEQ multiplex PCR. The table shows approximately 84,000 clones, with more than 70% occurring only once. The sequenced material came from PBMCs. The source is a male donor in good health and CMV-seropositive.

Relative to its sample, this clone is medium-sized. The chain has TRBV7-9 and TRBJ1-2, with 9 bases fitting TRBD1. Looked up from germline, CDR1 is SEHNR and CDR2 is FQNEAQ (reference sequence). The CDR3 contains 15 residues. The V gene end was trimmed by 5 bases and the J gene end by 0 bases; junction bases not matched to a gene: 4. The CDR3 loop reads CASSEQGASNYGYTF. In nucleotides, the CDR3 is TGTGCCAGCAGCGAACAGGGGGCTTCTAACTATGGCTACACCTTC.

V usage is TRBV7-2 and J usage is TRBJ2-1; TRBD1 might be the D (6 bases). The V end lost 5 bases, the J end lost 4 bases, and 12 bases lay between the germline ends. Germline V gene lookup returns CDR1 SGHTA and CDR2 FQGNSA. The CDR3 runs to 14 residues. The CDR3 DNA is TGTGCCAGCAGCCCCAGACAGGTTTACAATGAGCAGTTCTTC. It specifies CASSPRQVYNEQFF.

This clone occurred a few times. This chain uses TRBV14 with TRBJ1-1, with D unclear. Per germline, CDR1 SGHDN and CDR2 FVKESK. Deletions cut 0 bases from V and 11 bases from J, with 13 bases between. The CDR3 consists of 13 residues. The CDR3: CASSQDRVVRAFF. The CDR3 coding sequence is TGTGCCAGCAGCCAAGATCGGGTCGTCCGGGCTTTCTTT.